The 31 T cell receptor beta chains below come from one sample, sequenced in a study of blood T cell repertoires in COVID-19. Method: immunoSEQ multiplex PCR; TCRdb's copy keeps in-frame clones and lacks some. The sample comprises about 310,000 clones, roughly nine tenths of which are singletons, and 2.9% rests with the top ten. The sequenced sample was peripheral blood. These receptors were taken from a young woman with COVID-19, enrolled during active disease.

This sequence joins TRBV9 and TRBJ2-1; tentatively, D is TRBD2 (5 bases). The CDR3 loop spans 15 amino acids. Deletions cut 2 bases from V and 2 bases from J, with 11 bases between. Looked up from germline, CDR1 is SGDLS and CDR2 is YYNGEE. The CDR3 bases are TGTGCCAGCAGCGTCTACAGCGGAACCTACAATGAGCAGTTCTTC. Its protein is CASSVYSGTYNEQFF.

The CDR3, as DNA: TGCGCCAGCAGCTTCCGGGACAGGAGACAGGATACGCAGTATTTT. As protein: CASSFRDRRQDTQYF. The chain carries TRBV5-1 and TRBJ2-3, with 8 bases matching TRBD1. The J segment lost 6 bases and the V segment lost 2 bases, leaving 8 bases of the junction unmatched. The CDR3 is 15 amino acids. The germline V gene encodes CDR1 SGHRS and CDR2 YFSETQ.

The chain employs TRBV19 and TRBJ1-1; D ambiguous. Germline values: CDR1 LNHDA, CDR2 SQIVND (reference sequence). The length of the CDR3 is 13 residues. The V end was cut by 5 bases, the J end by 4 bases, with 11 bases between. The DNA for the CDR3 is TGTGCCAGTAGTCTCCGGTCAGGCACTGAAGCTTTCTTT. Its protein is CASSLRSGTEAFF.

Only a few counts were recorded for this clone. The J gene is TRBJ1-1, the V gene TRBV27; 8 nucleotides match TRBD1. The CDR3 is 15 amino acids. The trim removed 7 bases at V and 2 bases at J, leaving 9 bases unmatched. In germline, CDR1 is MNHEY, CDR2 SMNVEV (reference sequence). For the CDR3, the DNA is TGTGCCAGCAAAAGACAGGGGCACCGAAACACTGAAGCTTTCTTT. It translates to CASKRQGHRNTEAFF.

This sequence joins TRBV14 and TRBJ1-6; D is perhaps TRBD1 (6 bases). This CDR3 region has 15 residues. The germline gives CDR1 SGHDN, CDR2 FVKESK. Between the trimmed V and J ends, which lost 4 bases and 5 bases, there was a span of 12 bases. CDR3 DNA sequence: TGTGCCAGCAGCCGGGCAGGGGCGGATAATTCACCCCTCCACTTT. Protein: CASSRAGADNSPLHF.

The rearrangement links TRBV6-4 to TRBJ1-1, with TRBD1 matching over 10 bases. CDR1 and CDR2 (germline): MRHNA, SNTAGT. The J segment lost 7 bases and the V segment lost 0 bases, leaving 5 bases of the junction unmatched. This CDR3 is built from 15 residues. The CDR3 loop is CASSDSGQGGSEAFF. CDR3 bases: TGTGCCAGCAGTGACTCTGGACAGGGGGGGAGTGAAGCTTTCTTT.

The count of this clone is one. CDR3 DNA: TGTGCCAGCAGCCAAGCAGGGGTACTAGCGGACCTGGAGACGCAGTATTTT. This gives the protein CASSQAGVLADLETQYF. The chain is built from TRBV14 and TRBJ2-3; 8 nucleotides match TRBD2. The J segment lost 9 bases and the V segment lost 1 base, leaving 15 bases of the junction unmatched. This CDR3 contains 17 residues. Germline CDR1 and CDR2: SGHDN and FVKESK.

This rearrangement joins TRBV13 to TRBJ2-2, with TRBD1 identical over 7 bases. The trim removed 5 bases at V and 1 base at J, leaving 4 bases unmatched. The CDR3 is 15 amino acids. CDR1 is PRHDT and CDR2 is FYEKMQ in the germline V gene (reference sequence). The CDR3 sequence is CASSLTGQNTGELFF. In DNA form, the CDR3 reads TGTGCCAGCAGCCTGACAGGGCAGAACACCGGGGAGCTGTTTTTT.

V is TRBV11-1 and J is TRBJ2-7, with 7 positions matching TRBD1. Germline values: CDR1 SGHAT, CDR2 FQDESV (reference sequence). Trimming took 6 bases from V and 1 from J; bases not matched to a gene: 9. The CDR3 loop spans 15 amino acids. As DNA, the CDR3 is TGTGCCAGCAGTAAAGGGACAGCCCGGTCCTACGAGCAGTACTTC. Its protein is CASSKGTARSYEQYF.

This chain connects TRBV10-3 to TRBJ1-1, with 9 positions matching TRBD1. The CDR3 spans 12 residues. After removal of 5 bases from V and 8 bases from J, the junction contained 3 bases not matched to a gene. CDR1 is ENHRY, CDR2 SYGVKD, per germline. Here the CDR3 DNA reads TGTGCCATCAGTAGGACAGGGGTAGAAGCTTTCTTT. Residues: CAISRTGVEAFF.

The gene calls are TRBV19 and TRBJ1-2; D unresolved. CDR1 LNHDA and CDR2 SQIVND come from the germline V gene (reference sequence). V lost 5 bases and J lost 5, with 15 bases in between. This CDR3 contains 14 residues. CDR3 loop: CASSVTGTLYGYTF. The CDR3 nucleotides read TGTGCCAGTAGTGTTACGGGAACCTTATATGGCTACACCTTC.

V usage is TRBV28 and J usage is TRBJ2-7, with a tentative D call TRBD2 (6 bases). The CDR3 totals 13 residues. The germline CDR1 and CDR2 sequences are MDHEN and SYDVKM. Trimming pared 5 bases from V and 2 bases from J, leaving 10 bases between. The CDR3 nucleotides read TGTGCCAGCAGTCTCACGGGGGCCTACGAGCAGTACTTC. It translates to CASSLTGAYEQYF.

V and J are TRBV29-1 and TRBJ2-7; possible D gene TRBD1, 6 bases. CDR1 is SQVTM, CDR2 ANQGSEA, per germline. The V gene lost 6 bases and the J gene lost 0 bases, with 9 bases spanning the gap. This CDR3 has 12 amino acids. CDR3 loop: CSVMTGSYEQYF. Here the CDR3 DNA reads TGCAGCGTCATGACAGGCTCCTACGAGCAGTACTTC.

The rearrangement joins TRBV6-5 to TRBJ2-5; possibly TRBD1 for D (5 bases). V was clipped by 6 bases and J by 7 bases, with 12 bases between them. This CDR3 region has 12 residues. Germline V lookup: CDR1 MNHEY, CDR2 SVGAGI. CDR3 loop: CASRLDSPTQYF. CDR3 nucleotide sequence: TGTGCCAGCAGGCTAGACAGTCCGACCCAGTACTTC.

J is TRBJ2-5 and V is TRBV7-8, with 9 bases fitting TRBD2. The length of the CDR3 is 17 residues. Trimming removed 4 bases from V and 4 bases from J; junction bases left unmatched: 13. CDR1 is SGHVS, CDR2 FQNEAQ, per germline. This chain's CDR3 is CASSSLAGVSLRETQYF. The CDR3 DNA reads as TGTGCCAGCAGCTCTTTAGCGGGAGTATCTTTGAGAGAGACCCAGTACTTC.

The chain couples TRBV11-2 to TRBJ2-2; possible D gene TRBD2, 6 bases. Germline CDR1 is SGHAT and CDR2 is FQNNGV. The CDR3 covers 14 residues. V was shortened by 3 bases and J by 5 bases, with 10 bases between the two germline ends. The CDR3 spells CASSFSGGTGELFF. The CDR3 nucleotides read TGTGCCAGCAGCTTTAGCGGAGGAACCGGGGAGCTGTTTTTT.

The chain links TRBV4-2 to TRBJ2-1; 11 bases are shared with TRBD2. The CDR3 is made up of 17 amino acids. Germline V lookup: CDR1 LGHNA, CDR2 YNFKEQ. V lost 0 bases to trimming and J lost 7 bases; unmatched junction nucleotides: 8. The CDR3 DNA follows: TGTGCCAGCAGCCAAGAGACGGGGACTAGCGGTAAAAATGAGCAGTTCTTC. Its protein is CASSQETGTSGKNEQFF.

This chain's CDR3 is CASSPPPGQRNEQFF. For the CDR3, the DNA is TGTGCCAGCAGTCCACCACCGGGACAAAGGAATGAGCAGTTCTTC. The V call is TRBV28, the J call TRBJ2-1; D might be TRBD1 (6 bases). The V end was cut by 5 bases, the J end by 7 bases, with 18 bases between. Germline V gene lookup returns CDR1 MDHEN and CDR2 SYDVKM. CDR3 length: 15 amino acids. Looking up the rest from reference TRBV28 and TRBJ2-1 gives the full variable domain: DVKVTQSSRYLVKRTGEKVFLECVQDMDHENMFWYRQDPGLGLRLIYFSYDVKMKEKGDIPEGYSVSREKKERFSLILESASTNQTSMYLCASSPPPGQRNEQFFGPGTRLTVL.

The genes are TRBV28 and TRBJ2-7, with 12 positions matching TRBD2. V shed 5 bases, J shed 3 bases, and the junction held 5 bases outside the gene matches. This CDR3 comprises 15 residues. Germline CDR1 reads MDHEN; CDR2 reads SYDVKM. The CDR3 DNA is TGTGCCAGCAGTCTGGTGACTAGCGGGAGCTACGAGCAGTACTTC. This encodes CASSLVTSGSYEQYF.

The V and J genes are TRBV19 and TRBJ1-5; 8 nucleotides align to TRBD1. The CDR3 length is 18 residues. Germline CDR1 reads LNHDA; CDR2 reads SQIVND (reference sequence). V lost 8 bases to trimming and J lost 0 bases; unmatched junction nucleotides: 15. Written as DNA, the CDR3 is TGTGCCAGTGGGAAAAGGACAGGGAGTTATTATAGCAATCAGCCCCAGCATTTT. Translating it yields CASGKRTGSYYSNQPQHF.

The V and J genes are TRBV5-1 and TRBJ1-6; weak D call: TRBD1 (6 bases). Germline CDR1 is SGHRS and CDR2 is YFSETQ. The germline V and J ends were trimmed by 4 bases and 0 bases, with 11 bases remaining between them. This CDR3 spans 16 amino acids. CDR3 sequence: CASSPDRSSYNSPLHF. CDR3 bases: TGCGCCAGCAGCCCAGACAGGAGCTCCTATAATTCACCCCTCCACTTT.

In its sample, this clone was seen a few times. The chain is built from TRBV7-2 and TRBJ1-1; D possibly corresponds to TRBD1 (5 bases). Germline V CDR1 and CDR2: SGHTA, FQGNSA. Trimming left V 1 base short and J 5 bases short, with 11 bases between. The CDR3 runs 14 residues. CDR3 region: CASSLDGRVTEAFF. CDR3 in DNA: TGTGCCAGCAGCTTAGATGGCAGGGTTACTGAAGCTTTCTTT. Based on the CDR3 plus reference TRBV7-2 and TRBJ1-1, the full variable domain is GAGVSQSPSNKVTEKGKDVELRCDPISGHTALYWYRQSLGQGLEFLIYFQGNSAPDKSGLPSDRFSAERTGGSVSTLTIQRTQQEDSAVYLCASSLDGRVTEAFFGQGTRLTVV.

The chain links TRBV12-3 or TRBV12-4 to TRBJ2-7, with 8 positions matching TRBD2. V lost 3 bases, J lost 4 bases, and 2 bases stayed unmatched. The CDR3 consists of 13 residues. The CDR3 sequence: CASSLGGRYEQYF. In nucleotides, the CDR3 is TGTGCCAGCAGTTTGGGCGGGAGGTACGAGCAGTACTTC.

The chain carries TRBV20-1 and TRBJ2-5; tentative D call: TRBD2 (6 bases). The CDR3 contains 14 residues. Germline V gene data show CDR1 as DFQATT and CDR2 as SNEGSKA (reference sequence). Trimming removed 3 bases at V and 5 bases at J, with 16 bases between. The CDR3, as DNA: TGCAGTGCTAGTAAAAGGAGGGGTGGGGAGACCCAGTACTTC. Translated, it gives CSASKRRGGETQYF.

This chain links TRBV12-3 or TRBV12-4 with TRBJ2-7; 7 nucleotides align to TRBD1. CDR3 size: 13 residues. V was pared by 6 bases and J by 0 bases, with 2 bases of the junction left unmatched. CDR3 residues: CASSWDSSYEQYF. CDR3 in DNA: TGTGCCAGCAGCTGGGACAGCTCCTACGAGCAGTACTTC.

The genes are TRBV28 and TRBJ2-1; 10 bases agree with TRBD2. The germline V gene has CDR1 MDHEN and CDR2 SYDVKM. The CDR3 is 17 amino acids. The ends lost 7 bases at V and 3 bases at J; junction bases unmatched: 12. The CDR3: CASINPRSSGSYNEQFF. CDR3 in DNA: TGTGCCAGCATCAACCCCCGATCTAGCGGGAGCTACAATGAGCAGTTCTTC.

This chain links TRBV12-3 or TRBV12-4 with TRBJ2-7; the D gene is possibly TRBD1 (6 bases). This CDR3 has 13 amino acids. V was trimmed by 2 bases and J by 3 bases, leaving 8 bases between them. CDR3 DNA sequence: TGTGCCAGCAGTTTACGGGACATCTACGAGCAGTACTTC. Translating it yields CASSLRDIYEQYF.

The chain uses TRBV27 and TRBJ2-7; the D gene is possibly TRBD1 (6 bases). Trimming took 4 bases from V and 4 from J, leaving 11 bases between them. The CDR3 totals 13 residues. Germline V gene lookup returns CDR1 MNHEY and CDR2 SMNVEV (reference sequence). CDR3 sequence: CASSSPGVYEQYF. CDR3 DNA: TGTGCCAGCAGTTCCCCAGGGGTTTACGAGCAGTACTTC.

The CDR3 loop is CASSLAPGGDTEAFF. In nucleotides, the CDR3 is TGCGCCAGCAGCTTGGCCCCTGGGGGGGACACTGAAGCTTTCTTT. The rearrangement uses TRBV5-1 and TRBJ1-1, with D perhaps matching TRBD1 (5 bases). Between the trimmed V and J ends, which lost 0 bases and 3 bases, there was a span of 12 bases. The CDR3 sequence is 15 residues long. Looked up from germline, CDR1 is SGHRS and CDR2 is YFSETQ. Full variable domain (outside the CDR3, taken from reference TRBV5-1 and TRBJ1-1): KAGVTQTPRYLIKTRGQQVTLSCSPISGHRSVSWYQQTPGQGLQFLFEYFSETQRNKGNFPGRFSGRQFSNSRSEMNVSTLELGDSALYLCASSLAPGGDTEAFFGQGTRLTVV.

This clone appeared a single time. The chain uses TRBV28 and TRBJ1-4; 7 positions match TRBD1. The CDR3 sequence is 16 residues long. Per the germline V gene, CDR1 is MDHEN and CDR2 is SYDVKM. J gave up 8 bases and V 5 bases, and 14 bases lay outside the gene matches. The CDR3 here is CASSPLTGEKLEKLFF. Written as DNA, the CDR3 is TGTGCCAGCAGTCCCCTTACAGGGGAGAAATTGGAAAAACTGTTTTTT.

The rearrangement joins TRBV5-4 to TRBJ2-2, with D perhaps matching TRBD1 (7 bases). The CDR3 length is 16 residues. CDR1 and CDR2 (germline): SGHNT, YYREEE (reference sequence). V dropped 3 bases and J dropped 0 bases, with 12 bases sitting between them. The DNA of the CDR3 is TGTGCCAGCAGCTCTGGGGGGACAGCGAACACCGGGGAGCTGTTTTTT. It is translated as CASSSGGTANTGELFF.